This T cell receptor beta chain is from a study of CD8 T cells in Susac syndrome. V was pared by 7 bases and J by 2 bases, with 15 bases between. The CDR3 loop spans 16 amino acids. Sequencing of TCR beta was performed on blood CD8+ T cells and on blood CD4+ T cells. Negative isolation was used for CD8+ and CD4+ T cells, and FACS enrichment was applied to TEMRA cells. About 0.45 to 1 ug RNA was reverse transcribed with random hexamers. Amplification of the TCR beta CDR3 was carried out by immunoSEQ multiplex PCR, which spanned a total of 54 Vbeta and 13 Jbeta segments. TCRdb reprocessed the immunoSEQ multiplex PCR reads via MiXCR and lists one record per CDR3 protein. The sample yields 200,000 to 250,000 distinct CDR3 sequences, 95% seen once.

This TCR was sampled from a human donor with multiple sclerosis. The chain carries TRBV12-3 or TRBV12-4 and TRBJ2-6, with no clear D. The sample was CD4+ T cells from PBMCs. The DNA for the CDR3 is TGTGCCAGCAAACAAGTGGGGAACCCTGGGGCCAACGTCCTGACTTTC. It encodes CASKQVGNPGANVLTF.